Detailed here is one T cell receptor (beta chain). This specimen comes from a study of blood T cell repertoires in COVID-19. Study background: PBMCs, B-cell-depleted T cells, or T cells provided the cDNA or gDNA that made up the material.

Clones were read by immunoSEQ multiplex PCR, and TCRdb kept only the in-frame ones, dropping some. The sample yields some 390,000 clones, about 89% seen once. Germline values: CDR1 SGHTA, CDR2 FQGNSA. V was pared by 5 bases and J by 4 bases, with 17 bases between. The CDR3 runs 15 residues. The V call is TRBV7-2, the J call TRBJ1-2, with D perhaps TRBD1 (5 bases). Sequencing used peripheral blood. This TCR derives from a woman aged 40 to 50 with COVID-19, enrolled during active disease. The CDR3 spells CASSPEAEGAYGYTF. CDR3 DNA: TGTGCCAGCAGCCCAGAGGCGGAAGGGGCCTATGGCTACACCTTC.